A selection of T cell receptor beta chains follows, all from one sample in a study of Graves' ophthalmopathy and Graves' hyperthyroidism. Each CDR3 protein is one row after TCRdb ran MiXCR on the multiplex PCR reads. The sample yields around 1.1 million distinct CDR3 sequences, less than 45% seen once. The sample comprised peripheral blood or thyroid tissue (not recorded which). These receptors were collected from an adult man with Graves' hyperthyroidism. Both conserved end residues are part of each CDR3. D genes are given only for firm matches. Expanded clones get a size class; other rows say once, few or many, or leave the size out.

abundance: .; d_gene: .; v_gene: TRBV12-3/TRBV12-4; j_gene: TRBJ2-7; CDR3nt: TGTGCCAGCAGCGGAGCCAACAGGGCCGGCGAGCAGTACTTC; CDR3aa: CASSGANRAGEQYF
abundance: .; d_gene: .; v_gene: TRBV7-6; j_gene: TRBJ2-7; CDR3nt: TGTGCCAGCAGTTACTCGATTGGTCTGAGAACCTACGAGCACTACTTC; CDR3aa: CASSYSIGLRTYEHYF
abundance: many; d_gene: TRBD2; v_gene: TRBV7-8; j_gene: TRBJ2-7; CDR3nt: TGTGCCAGCAGCTCTCACCACTTTAGCGGGACCCTCTTC; CDR3aa: CASSSHHFSGTLF
abundance: .; d_gene: .; v_gene: TRBV28; j_gene: TRBJ2-7; CDR3nt: TGTGCCAGCAACTCGAGGGTCGAGCAGTACTTC; CDR3aa: CASNSRVEQYF
abundance: few; d_gene: TRBD2; v_gene: TRBV9; j_gene: TRBJ2-2; CDR3nt: TGTGCCAGCAGCGTAGAACTAGCGGGAGCGAACACCGGGGAGCTGTTTTTT; CDR3aa: CASSVELAGANTGELFF
abundance: many; d_gene: .; v_gene: TRBV4-1; j_gene: TRBJ2-5; CDR3nt: TGCGCCACAGGGGTTGGTGGGCAAGAGACCCAGTACTTC; CDR3aa: CATGVGGQETQYF
abundance: .; d_gene: TRBD2; v_gene: TRBV9; j_gene: TRBJ2-3; CDR3nt: TGTGCCAGCAGCGCCTCAGGTGGGCGGGGGTTAGATACGCAGTATTTT; CDR3aa: CASSASGGRGLDTQYF
abundance: many; d_gene: .; v_gene: TRBV12-3/TRBV12-4; j_gene: TRBJ1-2; CDR3nt: TGTGCCAGCAGTTTCGCAGACTATGGCTACACCTTC; CDR3aa: CASSFADYGYTF
abundance: few; d_gene: TRBD1; v_gene: TRBV12-3/TRBV12-4; j_gene: TRBJ2-7; CDR3nt: TGTGCCAGCAGGCTAGCCGGGACAGGCGTTGCCGAGCAGTACTTC; CDR3aa: CASRLAGTGVAEQYF
abundance: .; d_gene: .; v_gene: TRBV10-2; j_gene: TRBJ1-1; CDR3nt: TGCGCCAGCAGGAAACCACAGGGATCCACTGAAGCTTTCTTT; CDR3aa: CASRKPQGSTEAFF
abundance: .; d_gene: .; v_gene: TRBV29-1; j_gene: TRBJ1-1; CDR3nt: TGCAGCCCCAGGGGTCGGACGAACACTGAAGCTTTCTTT; CDR3aa: CSPRGRTNTEAFF
abundance: many; d_gene: .; v_gene: TRBV4-3; j_gene: TRBJ1-6; CDR3nt: TGCGCCAGCAGCTCCGGGGTAGTTCCAAATGATTCACCCCTCCACTTT; CDR3aa: CASSSGVVPNDSPLHF
abundance: .; d_gene: .; v_gene: TRBV4-1; j_gene: TRBJ1-1; CDR3nt: TGCGCCAGCAGCCAGTTCGGGTGGTCGGGTACGGACACTGAAGCTTTCTTT; CDR3aa: CASSQFGWSGTDTEAFF
abundance: many; d_gene: .; v_gene: TRBV7-2; j_gene: TRBJ2-5; CDR3nt: TGTGCCAGCAGCCCAGAGAGCACCCGAGGGGAGACCCAGTACTTC; CDR3aa: CASSPESTRGETQYF
abundance: many; d_gene: TRBD2; v_gene: TRBV6-1; j_gene: TRBJ2-5; CDR3nt: TGTGCCAGCAGAGCGGGACTAGCGGGAGAAGAGACCCAGTACTTC; CDR3aa: CASRAGLAGEETQYF
abundance: many; d_gene: TRBD2; v_gene: TRBV7-2; j_gene: TRBJ2-7; CDR3nt: TGTGCCAGCAGCTCTAGCGGGGGGGCCTACGAGCAGTACTTC; CDR3aa: CASSSSGGAYEQYF
abundance: few; d_gene: TRBD2; v_gene: TRBV5-1; j_gene: TRBJ2-5; CDR3nt: TGCGCCAGCAGCGAACGAGGACTAGCGGGGGGGCGGTACCAAGAGACCCAGTACTTC; CDR3aa: CASSERGLAGGRYQETQYF
abundance: many; d_gene: .; v_gene: TRBV7-2; j_gene: TRBJ1-6; CDR3nt: TGTGCCAGCAGCTCCTTCGTTTGGGATTCACCCCTCCACTTT; CDR3aa: CASSSFVWDSPLHF
abundance: many; d_gene: .; v_gene: TRBV7-2; j_gene: TRBJ1-2; CDR3nt: TGTGCCAGCAGCTTAATAGGTTTTGGCTACACCTTC; CDR3aa: CASSLIGFGYTF
abundance: .; d_gene: TRBD1; v_gene: TRBV29-1; j_gene: TRBJ2-5; CDR3nt: TGCAGCGTTGGGACAGGGGTTAGTCAGCCCCAGTACTTC; CDR3aa: CSVGTGVSQPQYF
abundance: many; d_gene: TRBD1; v_gene: TRBV7-9; j_gene: TRBJ2-7; CDR3nt: TGTGCCAGCAGCTTAGGGGACAGCGAAGCCTACGAGCAGTACTTC; CDR3aa: CASSLGDSEAYEQYF
abundance: .; d_gene: .; v_gene: TRBV4-3; j_gene: TRBJ2-7; CDR3nt: TGCGCCAGCAGCCAGTTATTGCAGGGTGCGCAGTACTTC; CDR3aa: CASSQLLQGAQYF
abundance: few; d_gene: .; v_gene: TRBV5-5; j_gene: TRBJ2-2; CDR3nt: TGTGCCAGCACCCTACCCACGACAGGCGGCGGGGAGCTGTTTTTT; CDR3aa: CASTLPTTGGGELFF
abundance: many; d_gene: .; v_gene: TRBV29-1; j_gene: TRBJ2-7; CDR3nt: TGCAGCGTTGTGTCCGATCCCGCCTACGAGCAGTACTTC; CDR3aa: CSVVSDPAYEQYF
abundance: .; d_gene: TRBD1; v_gene: TRBV10-3; j_gene: TRBJ2-3; CDR3nt: TGTGCCATCAGGGGGACAGGGACCTCCACAGATACGCAGTATTTT; CDR3aa: CAIRGTGTSTDTQYF
abundance: many; d_gene: TRBD1; v_gene: TRBV19; j_gene: TRBJ1-3; CDR3nt: TGTGCCAGTAGCACAGGGGGTATCGGAAACACCATATATTTT; CDR3aa: CASSTGGIGNTIYF
abundance: .; d_gene: .; v_gene: TRBV10-2; j_gene: TRBJ2-5; CDR3nt: TGTGCCAGCAGCCACGGTTTCGAGACCCAGTACTTC; CDR3aa: CASSHGFETQYF
abundance: .; d_gene: TRBD2; v_gene: TRBV11-2; j_gene: TRBJ2-7; CDR3nt: TGTGCCAGCAGCCATAGCGGGAGGGCCTTCTACGAGCAGTACTTC; CDR3aa: CASSHSGRAFYEQYF
abundance: once; d_gene: .; v_gene: TRBV5-1; j_gene: TRBJ2-7; CDR3nt: TGCGCCAGCAGCCCCATGGCTTCTCAAGAAGAGCAGTACTTC; CDR3aa: CASSPMASQEEQYF
abundance: few; d_gene: TRBD1; v_gene: TRBV14; j_gene: TRBJ2-6; CDR3nt: TGTGCCAGCAGCCAATTTGGGACAGGGTATGGGGCCAACGTCCTGACTTTC; CDR3aa: CASSQFGTGYGANVLTF
abundance: few; d_gene: .; v_gene: TRBV10-3; j_gene: TRBJ2-3; CDR3nt: TGTGCCATCAAGTCTAGCGTAACAGATACGCAGTATTTT; CDR3aa: CAIKSSVTDTQYF
abundance: many; d_gene: .; v_gene: TRBV7-2; j_gene: TRBJ1-1; CDR3nt: TGTGCCAGCAGCTTAGTAGTTTCCGATGGCCTCACTGAAGCTTTCTTT; CDR3aa: CASSLVVSDGLTEAFF
abundance: few; d_gene: .; v_gene: TRBV7-2; j_gene: TRBJ1-2; CDR3nt: TGTGCCAGCAGCTTAGGGAGGGGCAACACCTTC; CDR3aa: CASSLGRGNTF
abundance: few; d_gene: TRBD1; v_gene: TRBV5-6; j_gene: TRBJ2-5; CDR3nt: TGTGCCAGCCAGGAGAGGACAGGGGAGAAGGAGACCCAGTACTTC; CDR3aa: CASQERTGEKETQYF
abundance: many; d_gene: TRBD1; v_gene: TRBV5-6; j_gene: TRBJ1-2; CDR3nt: TGTGCCAGCAGCTTAGGGACAGAGTACTATGGCTACACCTTC; CDR3aa: CASSLGTEYYGYTF
abundance: many; d_gene: .; v_gene: TRBV25-1; j_gene: TRBJ2-2; CDR3nt: TGTGCCAGCAGTGGGCCCCGACAGTCCGGGGAGCTGTTTTTT; CDR3aa: CASSGPRQSGELFF
abundance: .; d_gene: .; v_gene: TRBV9; j_gene: TRBJ2-7; CDR3nt: TGTGCCAGCAGCCAAGATTTGGGTTCTCGATCCTACGAGCAGTACTTC; CDR3aa: CASSQDLGSRSYEQYF
abundance: .; d_gene: .; v_gene: TRBV19; j_gene: TRBJ1-1; CDR3nt: TGTGCCAGTAGTACCCGGGGAGCGGGAGCTCGGAACACTGAAGCTTTCTTT; CDR3aa: CASSTRGAGARNTEAFF
abundance: many; d_gene: .; v_gene: TRBV2; j_gene: TRBJ2-5; CDR3nt: TGTGCCAGCAAAACAGGATGGAGTGAGACCCAGTACTTC; CDR3aa: CASKTGWSETQYF
abundance: few; d_gene: TRBD1; v_gene: TRBV2; j_gene: TRBJ1-1; CDR3nt: TGTGCCAGCAGAGAGAACAGGGGGCAGTTAACTGAAGCTTTCTTT; CDR3aa: CASRENRGQLTEAFF
abundance: .; d_gene: .; v_gene: TRBV2; j_gene: TRBJ1-3; CDR3nt: TGTGCCAGCAGTTACCTCAACAGAGGAAACACCATATATTTT; CDR3aa: CASSYLNRGNTIYF
abundance: many; d_gene: .; v_gene: TRBV12-5; j_gene: TRBJ1-1; CDR3nt: TGTGCTAGTGGTTTGTTAGACACTGAAGCTTTCTTT; CDR3aa: CASGLLDTEAFF
abundance: many; d_gene: .; v_gene: TRBV15; j_gene: TRBJ2-7; CDR3nt: TGTGCCACCAGCAGAGGGGGGTCGGAACTCTACGAGCAGTACTTC; CDR3aa: CATSRGGSELYEQYF
abundance: .; d_gene: .; v_gene: TRBV7-6; j_gene: TRBJ1-6; CDR3nt: TGTGCCAGCAGCTTTGGCCCCGCCCGGGGCCGAAATTCACCCCTCCACTTT; CDR3aa: CASSFGPARGRNSPLHF
abundance: .; d_gene: TRBD2; v_gene: TRBV9; j_gene: TRBJ2-5; CDR3nt: TGTGCCAGCAGTTCCGACGGGGGGGGGACCCAGTACTTC; CDR3aa: CASSSDGGGTQYF
abundance: .; d_gene: .; v_gene: TRBV10-3; j_gene: TRBJ1-5; CDR3nt: TGTGCCATCAGTGAGGGACAGCCCACGCATTTT; CDR3aa: CAISEGQPTHF